The TCR beta chain under discussion was sequenced for a study of post-analysis software for immune sequencing data. Study-level information: The courses of disease that were included comprised relapsing-remitting, secondary progressive and progressive-relapsing multiple sclerosis.

The length of the CDR3 is 18 residues. CDR1 is MDHEN and CDR2 is SYDVKM in the germline V gene. J lost 1 base, V lost 5 bases, and 13 bases had no gene match. Study conclusions and caveats: Those with multiple sclerosis, the patient group, showed significantly lower normalized Chao1 diversity than controls. Four to six TRBV segments (TRBV5-6, TRBV5-1 and TRBV20-1 among them) occurred more frequently in patients than in controls. Samples from a shared batch, those prepared together, strongly co-clustered by F measure.

Unique molecular identifiers featured in each of the TCR beta cDNA libraries. cDNA molecules numbering some 500,000 came from around 1 to 10 million T cells. A single record per CDR3 protein comes from TCRdb applying MiXCR to the PCR reads. The table shows about 460,000 distinct CDR3 sequences, with under 55% occurring only once. Only a few counts were recorded for this clonotype. The antigen is not known. Sequenced sample: blood. The gene calls are TRBV28 and TRBJ2-7, with 11 nucleotides matching TRBD2. The clonotype originates from a girl aged 5-17 years with multiple sclerosis. CDR3 in DNA: TGTGCCAGCAGTGGGGCAACTAGCGGGAGAAGGATATCCTACGAGCAGTACTTC. Translated: CASSGATSGRRISYEQYF.